These T cell receptor beta chains were read from a single sample in a study of T-cell memory formation after mild COVID-19. TCRdb ran MiXCR on the 5' RACE reads and lists one entry per CDR3 protein. The sample has around 320,000 distinct CDR3 sequences; approximately 19% are singletons. Sequencing was performed on PBMCs or a T cell subset sorted from them (not recorded which). The receptors were gathered from a man between 18 and 29 years old who had mild COVID-19 (a few samples of this study predate the infection). Cell type and time point are not known. CDR3s include the opening cysteine and the closing phenylalanine or tryptophan. The order of the fields is V gene, J gene, D gene, clone size, CDR3 protein, CDR3 DNA. A D gene is named only where the DNA matches it firmly. Not every row has a clone size; where given, it reads once, few, many or a size class.

TRBV28	TRBJ2-5	TRBD1	NA	CASVDRGGKTQYF	TGTGCCAGCGTGGACAGGGGTGGAAAGACCCAGTACTTC
TRBV5-4	TRBJ2-5	TRBD2	NA	CASSSAGARGAQETQYF	TGTGCCAGCAGCTCCGCTGGGGCGCGGGGGGCTCAAGAGACCCAGTACTTC
TRBV15	TRBJ2-6	NA	NA	CATSITRALSGANVLTF	TGTGCCACCAGCATAACTCGGGCCCTCTCTGGGGCCAACGTCCTGACTTTC
TRBV4-1	TRBJ2-7	NA	few	CASSDLPGEQYF	TGCGCCAGCAGCGACCTCCCGGGGGAGCAGTACTTC
TRBV7-9	TRBJ2-5	TRBD2	NA	CASSSFVRGATGETQYF	TGTGCCAGCAGCTCCTTTGTGCGGGGGGCGACGGGGGAGACCCAGTACTTC
TRBV6-5	TRBJ2-1	TRBD1	many	CASSYRTGANEQFF	TGTGCCAGCAGTTACCGGACAGGGGCGAATGAGCAGTTCTTC
TRBV12-3/TRBV12-4	TRBJ1-1	NA	NA	CASSERGTVEAFF	TGTGCCAGCAGCGAAAGGGGCACCGTAGAAGCTTTCTTT
TRBV9	TRBJ2-3	TRBD2	few	CASSFGLAGPDTQYF	TGTGCCAGCAGCTTTGGACTAGCCGGCCCAGATACGCAGTATTTT
TRBV6-1	TRBJ2-7	TRBD2	NA	CASRLAGPSYEQYF	TGTGCCAGCAGATTAGCGGGGCCCTCCTACGAGCAGTACTTC
TRBV5-1	TRBJ2-3	TRBD2	NA	CASSLELAGANTDTQYF	TGCGCCAGCAGCTTGGAACTAGCGGGGGCCAACACAGATACGCAGTATTTT
TRBV15	TRBJ2-7	NA	NA	CATSRGGSNYEQYF	TGTGCCACCAGCAGAGGTGGGTCAAACTACGAGCAGTACTTC
TRBV4-1	TRBJ2-3	TRBD1	NA	CASSPRDRAWSDTQYF	TGCGCCAGCAGCCCCCGGGACAGGGCATGGTCAGATACGCAGTATTTT
TRBV18	TRBJ1-5	NA	NA	CASSPRGSMSQPQHF	TGTGCCAGCTCACCTCGAGGGTCCATGAGCCAGCCCCAGCATTTT
TRBV13	TRBJ1-1	NA	NA	CASSLGLGTAFF	TGTGCCAGCAGCTTAGGATTGGGGACGGCTTTCTTT
TRBV6-5	TRBJ2-5	TRBD2	NA	CASSKRSGLAGETQYF	TGTGCCAGCAGTAAACGGTCGGGACTAGCAGGAGAGACCCAGTACTTC
TRBV4-3	TRBJ2-1	NA	few	CASSQDLRSEQFF	TGCGCCAGCAGCCAAGATCTAAGGAGTGAGCAGTTCTTC
TRBV4-1	TRBJ2-5	TRBD1	NA	CASSQIGTGGRETQYF	TGCGCCAGCAGCCAAATTGGGACAGGAGGACGAGAGACCCAGTACTTC
TRBV7-6	TRBJ1-5	NA	NA	CASSRGTRGGPQHF	TGTGCCAGCAGCCGGGGCACAAGGGGAGGGCCCCAGCATTTT
TRBV28	TRBJ1-3	NA	NA	CAATGRVGNTIYF	TGTGCCGCCACAGGGAGGGTTGGAAACACCATATATTTT
TRBV5-1	TRBJ2-3	TRBD2	NA	CASSLYPSGATDTQYF	TGCGCCAGCAGCTTGTATCCTAGCGGGGCCACAGATACGCAGTATTTT